The source of this T cell receptor (beta chain) is a study of Tregs in tolerant kidney transplant recipients. The CDR3 has 13 residues. Germline V gives CDR1 SGHRS, CDR2 YFSETQ. With 0 bases removed from V and 11 bases from J, the gap between germline ends came to 15 bases. Thawed PBMCs were rested overnight at 37°C with approximately 200 IU/ml IL-2 before regulatory T cell sorting. Here immunoSEQ multiplex PCR was the method, and the copy in TCRdb shows in-frame clones only, minus some. The sample lists some 62,000 clones; 95% to 98% were seen once. The source is a human donor who received a combined kidney and bone marrow transplant. The chain is built from TRBV5-1 and TRBJ2-7; D is perhaps TRBD1 (5 bases). The sample in question was Tregs from blood, obtained before the transplant. This CDR3 reads CASSLEQGRNKYF. For the CDR3, the DNA is TGCGCCAGCAGCTTGGAGCAGGGTAGGAATAAGTACTTC.